This TCR beta chain was recovered during a study of cytomegalovirus exposure and HLA in healthy donors. Amplification used 60 Vbeta primers and 13 Jbeta primers. Profiled with immunoSEQ multiplex PCR; TCRdb holds only in-frame clones, not every one. The sample contains about 170,000 clones, about four fifths of which appear only once. Germline CDR1 and CDR2: MGHRA and YSYEKL. The CDR3 has 15 residues. Trimming cost V 0 bases and J 7 bases; bases outside gene matches: 6. The sequence was obtained from a male donor in good health and CMV-seronegative. The genes are TRBV4-1 and TRBJ2-7, with 10 bases fitting TRBD1. The sample taken for sequencing was PBMCs. CDR3 in amino acids: CASSQEGQGLREQYF. In DNA form, the CDR3 reads TGCGCCAGCAGCCAAGAGGGACAGGGGCTTCGTGAGCAGTACTTC.